The entry that follows covers one TCR beta chain sequence. The antigen is not known. Trimming left V 0 bases short and J 0 bases short, with 15 bases between. CDR3 length equals 19 residues. Germline V lookup: CDR1 LNHNV, CDR2 YYDKDF (reference sequence). This sample was taken from a study of lymphopenia after photon versus proton radiotherapy. Study conclusions and caveats: Only patients who died were analyzed for survival; proton advantage is unproven.

TCRdb keeps only in-frame clones here, not all; method: immunoSEQ multiplex PCR. Among 26,000 or so clones listed, around 85% were seen once. The sample in question was peripheral blood, obtained from a patient treated with photon-based radiotherapy. The genes are TRBV15 and TRBJ2-6; D may be TRBD2 (6 bases). The sequence derives from a young man with gastric cancer. In DNA form, the CDR3 reads TGTGCCACCAGCAGAGATCAAGCGGGCCCTATCTCTGGGGCCAACGTCCTGACTTTC. Translated: CATSRDQAGPISGANVLTF. Using reference TRBV15 and TRBJ2-6 for the parts outside the CDR3, the full variable domain is DAMVIQNPRYQVTQFGKPVTLSCSQTLNHNVMYWYQQKSSQAPKLLFHYYDKDFNNEADTPDNFQSRRPNTSFCFLDIRSPGLGDTAMYLCATSRDQAGPISGANVLTFGAGSRLTVL.